The rows below give T cell receptor beta chains drawn from one sample of a study of blood T cell repertoires in COVID-19. Generated by immunoSEQ multiplex PCR, the TCRdb table keeps only in-frame clones and is missing some. The sample yields about 400,000 clones, 85% to 90% seen once. The sequenced sample was PBMCs or T cells enriched from blood (not recorded which). All receptors derive from a woman under 40 with acute COVID-19. The CDR3 runs from the conserved cysteine through the conserved F or W. A D gene is named only where the DNA matches it firmly. Clone size is given for some rows only: seen once, a few or many times, or a class if the clone is expanded.

j_call	v_call	clone_size	d_call	cdr3_nt	cdr3_aa
TRBJ2-3	TRBV7-2	-	-	TGTGCCAGCAGCTTAAAGGCTAGCGACACTGCGGCGCAGTATTTT	CASSLKASDTAAQYF
TRBJ1-2	TRBV7-3	-	TRBD1	TGTGCCAGCAGCCCAGACAGGGGGCCTGAGTATGGCTACACCTTC	CASSPDRGPEYGYTF
TRBJ1-1	TRBV18	-	TRBD1	TGTGCCAGCTCATTCGGACAGGGCACCACTGAAGCTTTCTTT	CASSFGQGTTEAFF
TRBJ1-1	TRBV11-3	-	-	TGTGCCTCAACCTCGCCGCCCCAGGGAGGGGACACTGAAGCTTTCTTT	CASTSPPQGGDTEAFF
TRBJ2-1	TRBV21-1	-	-	TGTGCCAGCAGCAAAGGAAAGGGGGTTAACTCCTACAATGAGCAGTTCTTC	CASSKGKGVNSYNEQFF
TRBJ1-1	TRBV19	once	-	TGTGCCAGTAGTGAGCAGGGGAGGGGACCTGGGGTGGACACTGAAGCTTTCTTT	CASSEQGRGPGVDTEAFF
TRBJ2-3	TRBV2	-	TRBD2	TGTGCCAGCAGCGATCCGGGGAGGGTCGATACGCAGTATTTT	CASSDPGRVDTQYF
TRBJ1-6	TRBV9	once	-	TGTGCCAGCAGCGTAGGGAGCTCCTATAATTCACCCCTCCACTTT	CASSVGSSYNSPLHF
TRBJ2-7	TRBV10-3	-	-	TGTGCCATCAGTCCTTACCGGGGAGTTTACGAGCAGTACTTC	CAISPYRGVYEQYF
TRBJ2-1	TRBV18	-	TRBD1	TGTGCCAGCTCACGTCAGGGGGCGACGGATGAGCAGTTCTTC	CASSRQGATDEQFF
TRBJ1-4	TRBV7-9	-	-	TGTGCCAGCAGCTCAGATGAAAAACTGTTTTTT	CASSSDEKLFF
TRBJ2-7	TRBV19	-	-	TGTGCCAGTAGTATTGGGCCCCCTTTGAAAGAGCAGTACTTC	CASSIGPPLKEQYF
TRBJ1-1	TRBV14	-	-	TGTGCCAGCACCCCCTTCCAGGGAAGCACTGAAGCTTTCTTT	CASTPFQGSTEAFF
TRBJ1-6	TRBV5-6	-	-	TGTGCCAGCAGCCCTCCGGGAAGCTCCTATAATTCACCCCTCCACTTT	CASSPPGSSYNSPLHF
TRBJ2-7	TRBV10-3	-	TRBD1	TGTGCCACTTCCTACCCGGGACAGGGGGTCTACGAGCAGTACTTC	CATSYPGQGVYEQYF
TRBJ1-4	TRBV6-1	-	-	TGTGCCAGCAGTGAGTGGGGCGAAAATGAAAAACTGTTTTTT	CASSEWGENEKLFF
TRBJ1-5	TRBV6-5	once	TRBD1	TGTGCCAGCAGTTACGGACAGGGCAATCAGCCCCAGCATTTT	CASSYGQGNQPQHF
TRBJ2-7	TRBV20-1	few	-	TGCAGTGCTAGTCACATCGAGCAGTACTTC	CSASHIEQYF
TRBJ1-2	TRBV15	-	TRBD1	TGTGCCACCAGCAGACTACCGCGGACAGGAGAGGGTCGGTATGGCTACACCTTC	CATSRLPRTGEGRYGYTF
TRBJ2-2	TRBV27	-	-	TGTGCCAGCAGTTTAGGGGGGGCGCGGACCGGGGAGCTGTTTTTT	CASSLGGARTGELFF
TRBJ2-7	TRBV9	-	TRBD1	TGTGCCAGCAGCGCGGGACAGGGTGTGCTCTACGAGCAGTACTTC	CASSAGQGVLYEQYF
TRBJ1-5	TRBV7-9	-	TRBD1	TGTGCCAGCAGTACAGGGGGCGGCCAGCCCCAGCATTTT	CASSTGGGQPQHF
TRBJ2-2	TRBV29-1	few	-	TGCAGCGTCCCGGTCGAGACTCATATCGCGAACACCGGGGAGCTGTTTTTT	CSVPVETHIANTGELFF
TRBJ2-1	TRBV30	few	TRBD2	TGTGCCTGGAGAGGGACTAGTATTGGTGAGCAGTTCTTC	CAWRGTSIGEQFF
TRBJ2-1	TRBV9	-	TRBD2	TGTGCCAGCAGCGTAGAGGGACTAGCGGTCAATGAGCAGTTCTTC	CASSVEGLAVNEQFF
TRBJ1-5	TRBV19	-	-	TGTGCCAGTAGTATAGCCCCAGGGGTAGAGCCCCAGCATTTT	CASSIAPGVEPQHF
TRBJ1-1	TRBV30	-	TRBD1	TGTGCCTCTGAAACAGGGGCAACGAACACTGAAGCTTTCTTT	CASETGATNTEAFF
TRBJ2-5	TRBV9	once	TRBD2	TGTGCCAGCAGCGGAACCCTAGCGGGGGTTACCAAAGAGACCCAGTACTTC	CASSGTLAGVTKETQYF
TRBJ1-1	TRBV2	-	-	TGTGCCAGCAGTAAGAAAGGGGTGGGCACTGAAGCTTTCTTT	CASSKKGVGTEAFF
TRBJ2-7	TRBV12-3/TRBV12-4	many	TRBD1	TGTGCCAGCACCTCGGGACAGCCCTACGAGCAGTACTTC	CASTSGQPYEQYF
TRBJ2-7	TRBV7-9	few	TRBD1	TGTGCCAGCAGCGCGCCTTCACAGGGGTCCTACGAGCAGTACTTC	CASSAPSQGSYEQYF
TRBJ2-2	TRBV7-9	-	-	TGTGCCAGCAGCTTAGGGGTTACAGGGACCGGGGAGCTGTTTTTT	CASSLGVTGTGELFF
TRBJ2-2	TRBV9	-	-	TGTGCCAGCACCGGTCCGGGGGAGCTGTTTTTT	CASTGPGELFF
TRBJ1-6	TRBV30	-	-	TGTGCCTGGAGGACAGCCAGCTCCTATAATTCACCCCTCCACTTT	CAWRTASSYNSPLHF
TRBJ1-1	TRBV11-3	few	-	TGTGCCACCGATCTCGCAGGGGCGAACTTGGTACCTGAAGCTTTCTTT	CATDLAGANLVPEAFF
TRBJ1-3	TRBV10-2	-	TRBD1	TGCGCCAGCAGGCCCAGAGGGACAGGTGTCGGAAACACCATATATTTT	CASRPRGTGVGNTIYF
TRBJ2-3	TRBV30	-	TRBD1	TGTGCCTGGAGTGTGGGACAGTTTGGCACAGATACGCAGTATTTT	CAWSVGQFGTDTQYF
TRBJ1-2	TRBV30	-	-	TGTGCCTGGAGTGATGGGGGCGGCTACACCTTC	CAWSDGGGYTF
TRBJ1-1	TRBV7-9	-	-	TGTGCCAGCAGCCCGGGACATCTGCTGAACACTGAAGCTTTCTTT	CASSPGHLLNTEAFF
TRBJ1-2	TRBV25-1	-	TRBD1	TGTGCCAGCAGTGCACGACAGGGCTTTGGCTACACCTTC	CASSARQGFGYTF
TRBJ1-2	TRBV19	-	-	TGTGCCAGTAGTATGGGCTCTGACAGGCCCGCTAACTATGGCTACACCTTC	CASSMGSDRPANYGYTF
TRBJ1-6	TRBV5-4	-	-	TGTGCCAGCAGCCAGAGGCTAACTAATTCACCCCTCCACTTT	CASSQRLTNSPLHF
TRBJ2-7	TRBV27	-	TRBD1	TGTGCCAGCAGTTTTGGGACCGGGACAGGGGGCAGGTTTCGGCTCTACGAGCAGTACTTC	CASSFGTGTGGRFRLYEQYF